A selection of T cell receptor beta chains follows, all from one sample in a study of T cells after yellow fever vaccination. One entry per CDR3 protein results from TCRdb running MiXCR on the 5' RACE reads. The repertoire holds roughly 100,000 distinct CDR3 sequences, with under 9% as singletons. The sample in question was CD8+ T cells not binding an NS4B(214-222) dextramer, sorted from PBMCs, obtained less than 16 days after the first yellow fever vaccination. These receptors were collected from a man aged 18 to 29 who received the YFV17D yellow fever vaccine. Both conserved end residues are part of each CDR3. D genes are given only for firm matches. Clone size is shown for a subset of rows, as once, few, many or a class of expanded clone.

TRBV7-9,.,TRBJ2-4,.,TGTGCCAGCAGCTTAGACAGACCCAAAAACATTCAGTACTTC,CASSLDRPKNIQYF
TRBV2,few,TRBJ1-2,TRBD1,TGTGCCAGCAATTCGCCGGGACAGGCCATCGGCTACACCTTC,CASNSPGQAIGYTF
TRBV4-1,many,TRBJ2-7,.,TGCGCCAGCAGCCAGCAATTGCAGGGGACCGCCTACGAGCAGTACTTC,CASSQQLQGTAYEQYF
TRBV7-9,few,TRBJ2-3,TRBD2,TGTGCCAGCAGCGGAAGACTAGCGGGGGCAGATACGCAGTATTTT,CASSGRLAGADTQYF
TRBV3-1,few,TRBJ1-2,TRBD1,TGTGCCAGCAGCCGGGACAGCCTCTATGGCTACACCTTC,CASSRDSLYGYTF
TRBV29-1,.,TRBJ1-4,.,TGCAGCGTTGAAGTGGGAACTAATGAAAAACTGTTTTTT,CSVEVGTNEKLFF
TRBV5-1,many,TRBJ1-5,.,TGCGCCAGCAGCTTGTCGGATAATCAGCCCCAGCATTTT,CASSLSDNQPQHF
TRBV7-2,.,TRBJ2-7,TRBD2,TGTGCCAGCAGTTCCTTAGCGGGGGGTCTCTACGAGCAGTACTTC,CASSSLAGGLYEQYF
TRBV4-2,.,TRBJ2-3,TRBD2,TGTGCCAGCAGCCAAGAGGCTAGCGGGGGGTATTCGGATACGCAGTATTTT,CASSQEASGGYSDTQYF
TRBV7-9,few,TRBJ2-3,.,TGTGCCAGCACCTTATTTTTTGGCAGAGATACGCAGTATTTT,CASTLFFGRDTQYF
TRBV4-1,few,TRBJ2-1,TRBD2,TGCGCCAGCAGCCATGCGGCGGGGGGGGCCTACAATGAGCAGTTCTTC,CASSHAAGGAYNEQFF
TRBV4-1,few,TRBJ2-5,.,TGCGCCAGCAGCCAAGATCCGTCGGGACTCGAAATGCCAATGGGAGAGACCCAGTACTTC,CASSQDPSGLEMPMGETQYF
TRBV10-3,many,TRBJ1-2,.,TGTGCCATCAGTGAGTCGTCAGGTTGGGAGAACTATGGCTACACCTTC,CAISESSGWENYGYTF
TRBV4-3,many,TRBJ2-1,.,TGCGCCAGCAGCCAATTCGGGGGGCCTTACAATGAGCAGTTCTTC,CASSQFGGPYNEQFF
TRBV11-2,few,TRBJ1-2,TRBD1,TGTGCCAGCAGCTTAGCGGGGACAGGGAACTATGGCTACACCTTC,CASSLAGTGNYGYTF
TRBV2,.,TRBJ2-5,.,TGTGCCAGCAGTGAAAGTCTGGGCAGACGTGGGGAGACCCAGTACTTC,CASSESLGRRGETQYF
TRBV7-8,few,TRBJ2-1,.,TGTGCCAGCAGCTTAGGGGCAGGGGACAATGAGCAGTTCTTC,CASSLGAGDNEQFF
TRBV30,.,TRBJ2-1,.,TGTGCCTGGAGTGTCGCCCCAGGGTGGATCGATGAGCAGTTCTTC,CAWSVAPGWIDEQFF
TRBV5-5,.,TRBJ2-7,TRBD2,TGTGCCAGCAGCCCGCGACCGGGACTAGTCGAGGGAGGAGAGCAGTACTTC,CASSPRPGLVEGGEQYF